The 17 T cell receptor beta chains in this list originate from one sample, sequenced in a study of cytomegalovirus exposure and HLA in healthy donors. The method was immunoSEQ multiplex PCR; TCRdb's version includes in-frame clones alone and lacks a portion of them. This table has 250,000 to 300,000 clones, 86% appearing once. The sequencing input was PBMCs. These receptors were collected from a woman younger than 30 in good health and CMV-seronegative.

The genes are TRBV19 and TRBJ2-1; TRBD2 is a possible D gene (5 bases). The CDR3 consists of 15 residues. Trimming took 4 bases from V and 0 from J, leaving 10 bases between them. Germline CDR1 and CDR2: LNHDA and SQIVND (reference sequence). As DNA, the CDR3 is TGTGCCAGTAGTAGAGATGGGAGCTCCTACAATGAGCAGTTCTTC. Its translation is CASSRDGSSYNEQFF.

The V gene is TRBV6-5, the J gene TRBJ2-7; the D is unclear. CDR1 and CDR2 from the germline V gene are MNHEY and SVGAGI. This CDR3 contains 14 residues. V lost 6 bases and J lost 3, with 15 bases in between. The CDR3 nucleotides are TGTGCCAGCAGCGCTACACAGAGACACTACGAGCAGTACTTC. Its translation: CASSATQRHYEQYF.

This chain connects TRBV5-4 to TRBJ2-3; 10 positions agree with TRBD2. Unmatched junction bases numbered 4, after V lost 3 bases and J lost 3 bases. The CDR3 sequence is 15 residues long. Germline V CDR1 and CDR2: SGHNT, YYREEE (reference sequence). The CDR3 DNA is TGTGCCAGCAGCTCTAGCGGGAGAGTGACAGATACGCAGTATTTT. It specifies CASSSSGRVTDTQYF.

V usage is TRBV10-2 and J usage is TRBJ1-2, with D perhaps TRBD1 (5 bases). The germline V and J ends were trimmed by 0 bases and 0 bases, with 14 bases remaining between them. The CDR3 length is 17 residues. In germline, CDR1 is WSHSY, CDR2 SAAADI. The CDR3 sequence: CASSESLFGGTNYGYTF. The CDR3 DNA reads TGCGCCAGCAGTGAGTCGCTCTTCGGGGGGACTAACTATGGCTACACCTTC.

The chain employs TRBV5-1 and TRBJ2-1; 14 bases agree with TRBD2. The CDR3 is made up of 15 amino acids. CDR1 is SGHRS and CDR2 is YFSETQ in the germline V gene. J lost 5 bases, V lost 4 bases, and 2 bases had no gene match. In DNA, the CDR3 is TGCGCCAGCAGCAAGGGACTAGCGGGAGACAATGAGCAGTTCTTC. Its translation: CASSKGLAGDNEQFF.

The rearrangement links TRBV25-1 to TRBJ1-4; D not resolved. Germline assignment: CDR1 MGHDK and CDR2 SYGVNS. The CDR3 sequence is 15 residues long. Trimming took off 3 bases at V and 7 bases at J, with 15 bases between the two ends. The CDR3: CASSDPGKGGEKLFF. CDR3 bases: TGTGCCAGCAGTGACCCCGGTAAAGGAGGTGAAAAACTGTTTTTT.

A remark on this clone: The same CDR3 can be traced to other DNA sequences in this sample. This chain connects TRBV29-1 to TRBJ2-2; D gene ambiguous. The CDR3 is 11 amino acids. The V end lost 6 bases, the J end lost 5 bases, and 7 bases lay between the germline ends. CDR1 and CDR2 from the germline V gene are SQVTM and ANQGSEA. CDR3 DNA sequence: TGCAGCGTGGAGAGGACCGGGGAGCTGTTTTTT. This gives the protein CSVERTGELFF.

The V call is TRBV7-2, the J call TRBJ1-2; 7 bases fit TRBD1. The trim removed 5 bases at V and 6 bases at J, leaving 9 bases unmatched. CDR3 length equals 14 residues. Germline values: CDR1 SGHTA, CDR2 FQGNSA. CDR3 DNA: TGTGCCAGCAGCCCCCAAGCGACAGGGAATGGCTACACCTTC. Its protein is CASSPQATGNGYTF.

V usage is TRBV19 and J usage is TRBJ1-1; 8 nucleotides align to TRBD1. The V and J ends lost 7 bases and 4 bases, in that order; junction bases with no gene match: 8. CDR1 and CDR2 from the germline V gene are LNHDA and SQIVND (reference sequence). CDR3 size: 14 residues. CDR3 protein: CASTLQGGGTEAFF. The DNA for the CDR3 is TGTGCCAGTACGCTACAGGGGGGAGGCACTGAAGCTTTCTTT.

DNA of the CDR3: TGTGCCAGCAGCTTAGCGGGACTAGCGGTTAATGAGCAGTTCTTC. Protein: CASSLAGLAVNEQFF. The genes are TRBV7-6 and TRBJ2-1; 11 bases agree with TRBD2. V was pared by 0 bases and J by 7 bases, with 2 bases of the junction left unmatched. This CDR3 region has 15 residues. The germline V gene encodes CDR1 SGHVS and CDR2 FNYEAQ. Complete variable domain (other parts from reference TRBV7-6 and TRBJ2-1): GAGVSQSPRYKVTKRGQDVALRCDPISGHVSLYWYRQALGQGPEFLTYFNYEAQQDKSGLPNDRFSAERPEGSISTLTIQRTEQRDSAMYRCASSLAGLAVNEQFFGPGTRLTVL.

This sequence joins TRBV28 and TRBJ1-1, with D possibly being TRBD1 (5 bases). From germline, CDR1 is MDHEN and CDR2 SYDVKM. This CDR3 is 11 amino acids long. The V end was cut by 4 bases, the J end by 7 bases, with 7 bases between. The chain's CDR3 is CASSYGGEAFF. CDR3 sequence (DNA): TGTGCCAGCAGTTACGGGGGTGAAGCTTTCTTT.

The chain recombines TRBV6-6 with TRBJ1-2; D call uncertain. The germline V gene encodes CDR1 MNHNY and CDR2 SVGAGI (reference sequence). V lost 2 bases, J lost 1 base, and 8 bases lay in between. The CDR3 loop spans 14 amino acids. In DNA, the CDR3 is TGTGCCAGCAGTTACGGGGAGGATAACTATGGCTACACCTTC. This gives the protein CASSYGEDNYGYTF.

The chain employs TRBV28 and TRBJ2-7; a possible D gene is TRBD1 (5 bases). The CDR3 contains 14 residues. Between the trimmed V and J ends, which lost 5 bases and 8 bases, there was a span of 19 bases. Germline V lookup: CDR1 MDHEN, CDR2 SYDVKM. Here the CDR3 reads CASSTGYTPTQQYF. The CDR3 DNA follows: TGTGCCAGCAGTACAGGTTATACTCCTACGCAGCAGTACTTC.

This clone was picked up one time. The CDR3 region has the DNA TGTGCCAGCAGCTTAGTGCAGGCTTGGGTCGATGGCTACACCTTC. Amino acids: CASSLVQAWVDGYTF. The V call is TRBV7-8, the J call TRBJ1-2; D gene uncertain. The germline V gene has CDR1 SGHVS and CDR2 FQNEAQ. The CDR3 spans 15 residues. V was trimmed by 1 base and J by 6 bases, leaving 15 bases between them.

J is TRBJ2-4 and V is TRBV27, with D maybe TRBD2 (6 bases). CDR1 and CDR2 (germline): MNHEY, SMNVEV (reference sequence). With 4 bases removed from V and 3 bases from J, the gap between germline ends came to 13 bases. The CDR3 is 15 amino acids. The CDR3 loop is CASSSWEADKNIQYF. The CDR3 nucleotides are TGTGCCAGCAGTTCTTGGGAGGCCGACAAAAACATTCAGTACTTC.

V and J are TRBV18 and TRBJ1-1, with 7 bases matching TRBD1. The CDR3 spans 17 residues. V lost 0 bases, J lost 1 base, and 8 bases stayed unmatched. From germline, CDR1 is KGHSH and CDR2 LQKENI. The DNA of the CDR3 is TGTGCCAGCTCACCACCGTCTATGGGACAGAGGAACACTGAAGCTTTCTTT. Translating gives CASSPPSMGQRNTEAFF.

V and J are TRBV7-2 and TRBJ2-7; TRBD2 agrees at 8 bases. CDR3 length: 15 residues. V trimming: 3 bases; J trimming: 3 bases; junction bases outside the gene matches: 7. Per the germline V gene, CDR1 is SGHTA and CDR2 is FQGNSA. The CDR3 nucleotides are TGTGCCAGCAGCTTGGGACTAGGAAGTAACTACGAGCAGTACTTC. Its translation: CASSLGLGSNYEQYF.